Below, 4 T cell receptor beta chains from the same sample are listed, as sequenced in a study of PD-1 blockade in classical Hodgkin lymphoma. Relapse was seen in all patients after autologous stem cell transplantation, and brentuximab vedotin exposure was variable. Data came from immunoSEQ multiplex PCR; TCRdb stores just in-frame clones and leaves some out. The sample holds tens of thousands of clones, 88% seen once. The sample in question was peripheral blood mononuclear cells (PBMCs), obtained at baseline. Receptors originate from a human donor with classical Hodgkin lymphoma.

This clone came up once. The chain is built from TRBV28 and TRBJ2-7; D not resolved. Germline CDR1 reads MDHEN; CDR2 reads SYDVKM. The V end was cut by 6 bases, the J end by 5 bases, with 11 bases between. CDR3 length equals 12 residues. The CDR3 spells CASREGGDEQYF. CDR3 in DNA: TGTGCCAGCAGGGAAGGCGGCGACGAGCAGTACTTC.

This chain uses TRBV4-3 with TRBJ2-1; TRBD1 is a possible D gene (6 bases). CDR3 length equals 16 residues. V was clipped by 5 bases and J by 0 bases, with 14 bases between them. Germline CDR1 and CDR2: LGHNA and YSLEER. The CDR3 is CASSSQGSGSYNEQFF. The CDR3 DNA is TGCGCCAGCAGCTCCCAGGGGAGCGGCTCCTACAATGAGCAGTTCTTC.

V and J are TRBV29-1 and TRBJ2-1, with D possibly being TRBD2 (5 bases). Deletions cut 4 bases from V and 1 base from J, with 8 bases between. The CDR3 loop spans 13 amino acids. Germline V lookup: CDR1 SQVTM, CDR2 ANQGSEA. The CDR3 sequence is CSVGRASYNEQFF. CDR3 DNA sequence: TGCAGCGTTGGGCGGGCGTCCTACAATGAGCAGTTCTTC.

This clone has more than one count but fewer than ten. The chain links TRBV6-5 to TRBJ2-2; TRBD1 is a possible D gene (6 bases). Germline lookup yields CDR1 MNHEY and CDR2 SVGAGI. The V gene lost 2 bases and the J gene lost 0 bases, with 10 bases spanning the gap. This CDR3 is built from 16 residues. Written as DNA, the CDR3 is TGTGCCAGCAGTTACGGGTGGACAGCGAACACCGGGGAGCTGTTTTTT. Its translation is CASSYGWTANTGELFF.